This TCR beta chain was documented in a study of blood T cell repertoires in COVID-19. Background on the study: Both acute and convalescent COVID-19 samples were obtained from the United States, Italy and Spain.

V trimming: 1 base; J trimming: 5 bases; junction bases outside the gene matches: 9. CDR3 length: 18 amino acids. Germline CDR1 KGHDR, CDR2 SFDVKD. The table came from immunoSEQ multiplex PCR; TCRdb's copy has only in-frame clones and leaves some out. The repertoire has roughly 6,100 clones, 80% to 85% of them found once; the top ten carry less than 9%. The sequence was obtained from a human donor with active COVID-19. The donor label of this sample is uncertain. This chain links TRBV24-1 with TRBJ2-1; 11 bases align to TRBD2. Sample: peripheral blood. CDR3 nucleotide sequence: TGTGCCACCAGTGATTTCCCGTCTAGCGGGAGGTCCCACAATGAGCAGTTCTTC. Translating it yields CATSDFPSSGRSHNEQFF.